This record concerns one T cell receptor beta chain sequence. Amplification yielded TCR beta CDR3 regions, with RNA transcripts as the source. First-round RT-PCR targeting the TCR CDR3 was performed with the HTBI primer set. Using its own MiXCR run on the multiplex PCR reads, TCRdb lists one record per CDR3 protein. The table lists 350,000 or so distinct CDR3 sequences, about a sixth of them singletons. This entry comes from a study of T cells in Graves' hyperthyroidism and ophthalmopathy. CDR3 size: 15 residues. Trimming left V 3 bases short and J 2 bases short, with 10 bases between. Germline CDR1 reads MDHEN; CDR2 reads SYDVKM.

The genes are TRBV28 and TRBJ1-4; D is uncertain. Sequencing was performed on blood. The clonotype originates from a woman aged 25 to 45 with Graves' hyperthyroidism that later progressed to Graves' ophthalmopathy. The CDR3 bases are TGTGCCAGCAGTTTGGTTGCAGGTACTAATGAAAAACTGTTTTTT. This gives the protein CASSLVAGTNEKLFF.